This section outlines one T cell receptor beta chain sequence together with its context. The sample belongs to a study of blood T cell repertoires in COVID-19. V was trimmed by 7 bases and J by 0 bases, leaving 13 bases between them. CDR1 MNHEY and CDR2 SVGAGI come from the germline V gene. This CDR3 region has 15 residues. Produced via immunoSEQ multiplex PCR; TCRdb's table is partial and in-frame only. The data contain 150,000 or so clones, approximately 81% of them singletons. Specimen: peripheral blood. This TCR derives from a human donor in a cohort sampled during active COVID-19. This sequence joins TRBV6-5 and TRBJ1-5, with D maybe TRBD1 (6 bases). The CDR3 spells CASTSQGYSNQPQHF. CDR3 nucleotides: TGTGCCAGCACCTCACAGGGCTATAGCAATCAGCCCCAGCATTTT.